These T cell receptor beta chains were read from a single sample in a study of CD8 T cells in Susac syndrome. MiXCR was run by TCRdb on the immunoSEQ multiplex PCR reads, yielding one entry per CDR3 protein. The data hold about 400,000 distinct CDR3 sequences, with more than 70% observed a single time. Sequenced material: CD8+ T cells from PBMCs. Every receptor here comes from a human donor with multiple sclerosis. Both conserved end residues are part of each CDR3. A D gene is named only where the DNA matches it firmly. The size entry is marked missing in some rows and otherwise reads once, few, many or a size class.

CDR3nt,CDR3aa,j_gene,d_gene,abundance,v_gene
TGTGCCAGCAGCTTCGACCCCCTTGAGGGACTAGCAGATCACAATGAGCAGTTCTTC,CASSFDPLEGLADHNEQFF,TRBJ2-1,TRBD2,NA,TRBV5-4
TGTGCCAGCAGTGACTCTCTCGGAACATATGGCTACACCTTC,CASSDSLGTYGYTF,TRBJ1-2,NA,NA,TRBV6-4
TGTGCCACCAGACAGGGGATTGGGGGGTTAGAGACCCAGTACTTC,CATRQGIGGLETQYF,TRBJ2-5,TRBD1,NA,TRBV28
TGTGCCAGCAGTTCCGCCGAGAGGGGCAATGAGCAGTTCTTC,CASSSAERGNEQFF,TRBJ2-1,NA,NA,TRBV28
TGTGCCAGCAGTTACTCGACGGGTAGCTTTAGCACAGATACGCAGTATTTT,CASSYSTGSFSTDTQYF,TRBJ2-3,NA,once,TRBV6-5
TGTGCCAGCGTCGGGAGGCTAAGCTCCTACGAGCAGTACTTC,CASVGRLSSYEQYF,TRBJ2-7,TRBD2,few,TRBV28
TGCAGCGTTGATACTATCGGACAGACTAGCACAGATACGCAGTATTTT,CSVDTIGQTSTDTQYF,TRBJ2-3,NA,once,TRBV29-1
TGTGCCATCAGTGAGTCGAGCCAGGCTGTTTGGGGCTACACCTTC,CAISESSQAVWGYTF,TRBJ1-2,NA,NA,TRBV10-3
TGTGCCAGCAGCAACAGGGGCGGGACTGAAGCTTTCTTT,CASSNRGGTEAFF,TRBJ1-1,TRBD1,NA,TRBV5-6
TGTGCCAGCTCGATACAGGGGAGTCGCTACGAGCAGTACTTC,CASSIQGSRYEQYF,TRBJ2-7,TRBD1,NA,TRBV6-6